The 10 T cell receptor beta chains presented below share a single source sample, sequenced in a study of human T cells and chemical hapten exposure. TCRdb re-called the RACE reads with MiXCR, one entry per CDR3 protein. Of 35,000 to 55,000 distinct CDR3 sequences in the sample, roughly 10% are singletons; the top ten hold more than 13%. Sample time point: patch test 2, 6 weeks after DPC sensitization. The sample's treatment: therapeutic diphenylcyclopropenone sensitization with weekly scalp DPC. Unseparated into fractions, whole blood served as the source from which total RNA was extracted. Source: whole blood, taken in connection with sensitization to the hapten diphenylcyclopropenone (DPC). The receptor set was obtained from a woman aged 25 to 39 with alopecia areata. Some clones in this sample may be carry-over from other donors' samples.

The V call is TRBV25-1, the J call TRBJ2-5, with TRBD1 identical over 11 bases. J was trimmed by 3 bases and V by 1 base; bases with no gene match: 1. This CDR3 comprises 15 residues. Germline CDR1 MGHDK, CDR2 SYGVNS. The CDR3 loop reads CASSEWDRGKETQYF. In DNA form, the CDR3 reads TGTGCCAGCAGTGAATGGGACAGGGGGAAAGAGACCCAGTACTTC.

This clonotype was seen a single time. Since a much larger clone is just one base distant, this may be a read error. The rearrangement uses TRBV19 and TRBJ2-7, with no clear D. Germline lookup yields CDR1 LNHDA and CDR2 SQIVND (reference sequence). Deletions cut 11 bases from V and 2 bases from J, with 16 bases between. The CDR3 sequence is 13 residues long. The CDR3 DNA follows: TGTGCCGGTATTTCTCCTAGAACCTACGAGCAGTACTTC. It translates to CAGISPRTYEQYF.

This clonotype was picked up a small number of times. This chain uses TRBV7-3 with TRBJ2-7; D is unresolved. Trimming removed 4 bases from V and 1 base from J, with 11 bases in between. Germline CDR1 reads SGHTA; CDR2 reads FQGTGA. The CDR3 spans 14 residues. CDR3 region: CASSSNLGSYEQYF. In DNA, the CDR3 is TGTGCCAGCAGCTCCAACCTGGGGTCCTACGAGCAGTACTTC. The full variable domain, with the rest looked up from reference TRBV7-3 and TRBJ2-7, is GAGVSQTPSNKVTEKGKYVELRCDPISGHTALYWYRQSLGQGPEFLIYFQGTGAADDSGLPNDRFFAVRPEGSVSTLKIQRTERGDSAVYLCASSSNLGSYEQYFGPGTRLTVT.

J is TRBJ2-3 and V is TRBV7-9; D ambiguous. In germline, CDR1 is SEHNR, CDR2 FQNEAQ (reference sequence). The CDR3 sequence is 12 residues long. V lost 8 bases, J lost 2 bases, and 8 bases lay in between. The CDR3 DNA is TGTGCCAGCTCCCAGATCACAGATACGCAGTATTTT. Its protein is CASSQITDTQYF.

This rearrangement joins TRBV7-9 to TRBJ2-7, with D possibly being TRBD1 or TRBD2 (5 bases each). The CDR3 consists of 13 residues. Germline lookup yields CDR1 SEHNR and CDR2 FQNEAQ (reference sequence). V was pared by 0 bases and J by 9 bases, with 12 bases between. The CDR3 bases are TGTGCCAGCAGCTTAGCGGGGGACCATTCGCAGTACTTC. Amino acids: CASSLAGDHSQYF.

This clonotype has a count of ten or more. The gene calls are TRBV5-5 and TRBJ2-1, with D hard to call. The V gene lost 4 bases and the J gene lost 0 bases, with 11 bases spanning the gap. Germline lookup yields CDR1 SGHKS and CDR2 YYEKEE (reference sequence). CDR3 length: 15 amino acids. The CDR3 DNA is TGTGCCAGCAGCCCCTCGAGCGCCTCCTACAATGAGCAGTTCTTC. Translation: CASSPSSASYNEQFF.

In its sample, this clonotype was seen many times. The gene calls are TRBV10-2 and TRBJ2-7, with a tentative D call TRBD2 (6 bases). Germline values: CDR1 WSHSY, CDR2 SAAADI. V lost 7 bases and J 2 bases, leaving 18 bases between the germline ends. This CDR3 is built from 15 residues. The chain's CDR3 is CASKPAPGLTYEQYF. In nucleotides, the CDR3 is TGCGCCAGCAAGCCCGCGCCGGGACTTACCTACGAGCAGTACTTC.

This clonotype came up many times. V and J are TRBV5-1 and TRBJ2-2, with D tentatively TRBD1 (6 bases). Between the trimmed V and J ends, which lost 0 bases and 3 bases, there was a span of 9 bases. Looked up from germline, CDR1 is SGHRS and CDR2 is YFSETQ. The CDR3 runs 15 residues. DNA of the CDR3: TGCGCCAGCAGCTTGGTGGGGGCTTACACCGGGGAGCTGTTTTTT. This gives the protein CASSLVGAYTGELFF. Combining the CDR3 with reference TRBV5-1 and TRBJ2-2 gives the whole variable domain KAGVTQTPRYLIKTRGQQVTLSCSPISGHRSVSWYQQTPGQGLQFLFEYFSETQRNKGNFPGRFSGRQFSNSRSEMNVSTLELGDSALYLCASSLVGAYTGELFFGEGSRLTVL.

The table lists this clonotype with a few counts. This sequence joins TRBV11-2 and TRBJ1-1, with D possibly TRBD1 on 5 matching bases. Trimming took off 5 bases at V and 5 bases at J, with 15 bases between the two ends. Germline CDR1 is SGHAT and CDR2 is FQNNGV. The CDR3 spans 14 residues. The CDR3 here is CASSKGIAGTEAFF. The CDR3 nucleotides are TGTGCCAGCAGCAAGGGGATAGCGGGAACTGAAGCTTTCTTT.

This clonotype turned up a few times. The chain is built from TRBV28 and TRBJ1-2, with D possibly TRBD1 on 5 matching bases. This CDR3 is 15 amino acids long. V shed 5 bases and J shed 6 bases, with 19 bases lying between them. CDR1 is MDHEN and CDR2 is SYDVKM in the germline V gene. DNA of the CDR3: TGTGCCAGCAGTATGGAGGGACTCCCAAGGGATGGCTACACCTTC. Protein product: CASSMEGLPRDGYTF.